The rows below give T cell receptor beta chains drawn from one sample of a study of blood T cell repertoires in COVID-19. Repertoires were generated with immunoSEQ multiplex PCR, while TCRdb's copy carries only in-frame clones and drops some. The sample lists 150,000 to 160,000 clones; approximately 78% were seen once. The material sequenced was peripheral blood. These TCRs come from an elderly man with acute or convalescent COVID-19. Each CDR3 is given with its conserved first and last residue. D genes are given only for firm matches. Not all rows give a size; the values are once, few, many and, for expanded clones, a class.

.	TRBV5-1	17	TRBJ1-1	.	CASSPFGGGVVGTEAFF	TGCGCCAGCAGCCCCTTCGGGGGTGGGGTTGTAGGCACTGAAGCTTTCTTT
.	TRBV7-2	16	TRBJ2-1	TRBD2	CASSYEAPGLAYEQFF	TGTGCCAGCAGCTACGAAGCGCCGGGACTAGCTTACGAGCAGTTCTTC
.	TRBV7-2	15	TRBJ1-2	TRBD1	CASSPPQGFNYGYTF	TGTGCCAGCAGTCCCCCACAGGGGTTTAACTATGGCTACACCTTC
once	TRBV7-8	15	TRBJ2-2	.	CASSQGTNAAGELFF	TGTGCCAGCAGCCAGGGGACTAACGCCGCCGGGGAGCTGTTTTTT
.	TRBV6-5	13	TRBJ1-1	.	CASRYTGNTEAFF	TGTGCCAGCAGGTACACGGGGAACACTGAAGCTTTCTTT
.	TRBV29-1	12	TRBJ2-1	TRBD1	CSVEDSRDRGLF	TGCAGCGTTGAAGATTCAAGGGACAGGGGGCTCTTC
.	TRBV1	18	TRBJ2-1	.	CTSSQTCGGCLSGNEQFF	TGCACCAGCAGCCAAACTTGCGGGGGGTGTTTGTCTGGCAATGAGCAGTTCTTC
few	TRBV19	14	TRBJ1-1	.	CASSMRTENTEAFF	TGTGCCAGTAGTATGAGGACAGAGAACACTGAAGCTTTCTTT
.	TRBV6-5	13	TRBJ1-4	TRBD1	CASRRSQGEKLFF	TGTGCCAGCAGGCGCTCACAGGGGGAAAAACTGTTTTTT
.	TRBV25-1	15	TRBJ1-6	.	CASSAFLGADSPLHF	TGTGCCAGCAGTGCCTTTTTGGGGGCCGATTCACCCCTCCACTTT
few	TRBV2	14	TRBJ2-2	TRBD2	CASSGLAWAGELFF	TGTGCCAGCAGTGGACTAGCATGGGCCGGGGAGCTGTTTTTT
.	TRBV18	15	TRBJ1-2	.	CASSQGTTALGGYTF	TGTGCCAGCTCACAAGGAACGACAGCGCTGGGGGGCTACACCTTC
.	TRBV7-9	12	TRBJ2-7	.	CASAGTSYEQYF	TGTGCCAGTGCGGGAACCTCCTACGAGCAGTACTTC
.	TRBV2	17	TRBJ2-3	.	CASSEGLGLGRWDTQYF	TGTGCCAGCAGTGAAGGTCTGGGCTTGGGCCGTTGGGATACGCAGTATTTT
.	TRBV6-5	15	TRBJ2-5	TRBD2	CASRPGLAYQETQYF	TGTGCCAGCAGACCGGGACTAGCGTACCAAGAGACCCAGTACTTC
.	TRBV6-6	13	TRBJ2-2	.	CASSLTNTGELFF	TGTGCCAGCAGTCTGACAAACACCGGGGAGCTGTTTTTT
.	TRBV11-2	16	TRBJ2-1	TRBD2	CAVGTSGGASYNEQFF	TGTGCCGTAGGGACTAGCGGGGGGGCCTCCTACAATGAGCAGTTCTTC